This T cell receptor beta chain is drawn from a study of shared clonotypes between healthy human individuals. There are 15 residues in the CDR3. The V gene lost 6 bases and the J gene lost 2 bases, with 17 bases spanning the gap. Germline V gives CDR1 MDHEN, CDR2 SYDVKM. Study-level results: Sampling was confined to blood; repertoires within tissues likely differ. Sequencing depth was predicted to influence how clonotypes are shared among donors.

Remarks on this clone: Its antigen is still unknown.

The table came from immunoSEQ multiplex PCR; TCRdb's copy has only in-frame clones and leaves some out. The table shows 1,400,000 or so clones, with 98% occurring only once. The sample taken for sequencing was naive CD4+ T cells sorted from blood. Subset indicated: CD45RA+ positively selected. This receptor was obtained from a man aged 25 to 40 in good health. The rearrangement joins TRBV28 to TRBJ2-7, with TRBD2 as a possible D gene (6 bases). CDR3 coding DNA: TGTGCCAGCAGCCCGAGGGACTTTCCGACCTACGAGCAGTACTTC. Its translation: CASSPRDFPTYEQYF.